These 5 T cell receptor beta chains originate from one sample sequenced in a study of T cells after yellow fever vaccination. Using its own MiXCR run on the 5' RACE reads, TCRdb lists one record per CDR3 protein. The sample lists some 290,000 distinct CDR3 sequences, around 11% seen once, with around 3.2% in the top ten. Material: CD4+ T cells sorted from PBMCs, obtained 45 days after the yellow fever booster vaccination. These receptors came from a man aged 18 to 29 who received the YFV17D yellow fever vaccine.

This clonotype has only a few counts. The V call is TRBV7-3, the J call TRBJ2-5, with TRBD1 identical over 7 bases. The CDR3 is 16 residues long. Germline values: CDR1 SGHTA, CDR2 FQGTGA. The junction had 10 bases not matched to a gene; V was cut back by 5 bases and J by 1 base. CDR3 in amino acids: CASSLRAQGPQETQYF. The DNA for the CDR3 is TGTGCCAGCAGCCTAAGGGCACAGGGGCCCCAAGAGACCCAGTACTTC.

The sample holds a few counts of this clonotype. The chain employs TRBV18 and TRBJ1-2, with 7 bases that match TRBD1. This CDR3 has 14 amino acids. Unmatched junction bases numbered 10, after V lost 4 bases and J lost 8 bases. CDR1 and CDR2 from the germline V gene are KGHSH and LQKENI. This CDR3 is CASSLGQDPRGYTF. The DNA of the CDR3 is TGTGCCAGCTCACTTGGACAGGACCCTAGAGGCTACACCTTC.

The chain couples TRBV4-3 to TRBJ2-3, with D unresolved. The ends were cut back, 0 bases at V and 0 bases at J, with 10 bases in the middle. CDR3 length equals 16 residues. In germline, CDR1 is LGHNA, CDR2 YSLEER. The DNA of the CDR3 is TGCGCCAGCAGCCAAGAGGTAGTCATTAGCACAGATACGCAGTATTTT. It yields the protein CASSQEVVISTDTQYF.

This chain connects TRBV7-3 to TRBJ2-3, with 7 bases fitting TRBD2. V shed 7 bases, J shed 2 bases, and the junction held 9 bases outside the gene matches. The germline V gene has CDR1 SGHTA and CDR2 FQGTGA. The CDR3 has 15 amino acids. The CDR3 DNA reads as TGTGCCAGCACATCCCGCGGGGGATCCACAGATACGCAGTATTTT. Protein product: CASTSRGGSTDTQYF. The variable domain in full, with the rest retrieved from reference TRBV7-3 and TRBJ2-3, is GAGVSQTPSNKVTEKGKYVELRCDPISGHTALYWYRQSLGQGPEFLIYFQGTGAADDSGLPNDRFFAVRPEGSVSTLKIQRTERGDSAVYLCASTSRGGSTDTQYFGPGTRLTVL.

The CDR3 nucleotides read TGTGCCAGCAGTTTATCTACAGTCTATGGCTACACCTTC. This codes for CASSLSTVYGYTF. The rearrangement links TRBV12-3 or TRBV12-4 to TRBJ1-2; D is ambiguous. The CDR3 runs 13 residues. The V end was cut by 2 bases, the J end by 4 bases, with 8 bases between.